This note documents a single TCR beta chain sequence. What it binds is not known. Germline V lookup: CDR1 KGHSH, CDR2 LQKENI. The CDR3 extends over 14 amino acids. V was trimmed by 3 bases and J by 6 bases, leaving 12 bases between them. An approximately 120-subject validation cohort, separate from the 666-subject first cohort, supplied the donors. Method: immunoSEQ multiplex PCR; TCRdb's copy keeps in-frame clones and lacks some. The sample yields fewer than 60,000 clones, around 93% seen once. This specimen comes from a study of cytomegalovirus exposure and HLA in healthy donors. Study-level findings and limits: Generally TCR sequences proved uncommon, though certain public TCRs appeared in numerous donors. The classifier was said to identify cytomegalovirus status with high specificity and sensitivity.

The sample comprised PBMCs. The rearrangement links TRBV18 to TRBJ1-5; D is possibly TRBD1 (5 bases). The receptor's source is a woman younger than 30 in good health and CMV-seropositive. The CDR3 DNA sequence: TGTGCCAGCTCACCCCGGGGGGACGGTCAGCCCCAGCATTTT. Its translation: CASSPRGDGQPQHF. Variable domain in full (rest from reference TRBV18 and TRBJ1-5): NAGVMQNPRHLVRRRGQEARLRCSPMKGHSHVYWYRQLPEEGLKFMVYLQKENIIDESGMPKERFSAEFPKEGPSILRIQQVVRGDSAAYFCASSPRGDGQPQHFGDGTRLSIL.